This entry lists 17 T cell receptor beta chains sequenced from one sample in a study of T-cell memory formation after mild COVID-19. TCRdb independently ran MiXCR on the 5' RACE reads; one entry per CDR3 protein. The table lists fewer than 650,000 distinct CDR3 sequences, about 20% of them singletons. The sequenced sample consisted of PBMCs or a T cell subset sorted from them (not recorded which). All receptors derive from an adult woman who had mild COVID-19 (a few samples of this study predate the infection). Cell type and time point are not known.

This clonotype was seen only once. V gene TRBV29-1 combines with J gene TRBJ1-1; D possibly corresponds to TRBD1 (6 bases). V was trimmed by 4 bases and J by 7 bases, leaving 13 bases between them. The CDR3 totals 12 residues. CDR1 is SQVTM, CDR2 ANQGSEA, per germline. The CDR3 DNA reads TGCAGCGTTGGGTGGGGGGCACTTGAAGCTTTCTTT. Encoded protein: CSVGWGALEAFF.

The chain links TRBV29-1 to TRBJ2-1; D is ambiguous. V was pared by 5 bases and J by 7 bases, with 12 bases between. This CDR3 comprises 12 residues. Germline CDR1 reads SQVTM; CDR2 reads ANQGSEA. The CDR3 here is CSVLLGKNEQFF. Here the CDR3 DNA reads TGCAGCGTTCTTCTTGGTAAGAATGAGCAGTTCTTC.

In its sample, this clonotype was seen a few times. The genes are TRBV5-1 and TRBJ1-2; perhaps TRBD1 as D (5 bases). The V end lost 0 bases, the J end lost 2 bases, and 8 bases lay between the germline ends. This CDR3 is 14 amino acids long. From germline, CDR1 is SGHRS and CDR2 YFSETQ. Here the CDR3 reads CASSLGAGNYGYTF. In DNA, the CDR3 is TGCGCCAGCAGCTTGGGGGCAGGGAACTATGGCTACACCTTC.

In its sample, this clonotype was seen many times. This chain connects TRBV6-1 to TRBJ2-7; D ambiguous. CDR1 is MNHNS, CDR2 SASEGT, per germline. The CDR3 length is 13 residues. V was shortened by 1 base and J by 2 bases, with 6 bases between the two germline ends. CDR3 in DNA: TGTGCCAGCAGTGAAGAGGAAACCTACGAGCAGTACTTC. The encoded protein is CASSEEETYEQYF.

This clonotype was observed at least ten times. CDR3 DNA sequence: TGTGCCAGCAGCACACCCCTGGACAGGACGTCTAAAGTTTCCTACGAGCAGTACTTC. Its protein product is CASSTPLDRTSKVSYEQYF. This chain links TRBV6-2 or TRBV6-3 with TRBJ2-7, with TRBD1 matching over 7 bases. Germline CDR1 reads MNHEY; CDR2 reads SVGEGT. V dropped 6 bases and J dropped 1; count of bases not matched to a gene: 21. CDR3 length equals 19 residues.

This clonotype has at least ten counts. The V and J genes are TRBV7-8 and TRBJ1-2, with 7 bases aligning to TRBD1. Trimming cost V 5 bases and J 3 bases; bases outside gene matches: 6. Germline-derived CDR1 and CDR2 are SGHVS and FQNEAQ. CDR3 length equals 14 residues. The CDR3 protein is CASSLGGGDYGYTF. The CDR3 nucleotides are TGTGCCAGCAGCCTAGGGGGCGGCGACTATGGCTACACCTTC.

V gene TRBV12-3 or TRBV12-4 combines with J gene TRBJ2-6, with D unresolved. This CDR3 spans 16 amino acids. V was shortened by 1 base and J by 0 bases, with 7 bases between the two germline ends. CDR3 DNA: TGTGCCAGCAGTTTAGGGGAACCCTCTGGGGCCAACGTCCTGACTTTC. It codes for CASSLGEPSGANVLTF.

This clonotype has just a few counts. This chain uses TRBV5-1 with TRBJ2-2; D is possibly TRBD1 (6 bases). The CDR3 spans 15 residues. Between the trimmed V and J ends, which lost 0 bases and 4 bases, there was a span of 10 bases. Germline V CDR1 and CDR2: SGHRS, YFSETQ. In DNA form, the CDR3 reads TGCGCCAGCAGCTTGGGACAGGCGCGCACCGGGGAGCTGTTTTTT. Translated: CASSLGQARTGELFF.

This clonotype was seen ten or more times. This chain joins TRBV20-1 and TRBJ2-1; D not certain. V gave up 6 bases and J gave up 0 bases, with 21 bases separating them. Germline CDR1 and CDR2: DFQATT and SNEGSKA (reference sequence). This CDR3 is built from 17 residues. CDR3 DNA sequence: TGCAGTGCAACGGACCCCAGTTCCCTTAGCTCCTACAATGAGCAGTTCTTC. It specifies CSATDPSSLSSYNEQFF.

This clonotype was recorded a few times. This rearrangement joins TRBV20-1 to TRBJ2-3; weak D call: TRBD2 (6 bases). The V and J ends lost 6 bases and 4 bases respectively, with 17 bases between them. The CDR3 totals 14 residues. Germline CDR1 DFQATT, CDR2 SNEGSKA (reference sequence). CDR3 residues: CSAQISGKSDTQYF. CDR3 nucleotide sequence: TGCAGTGCCCAAATTAGCGGAAAATCAGATACGCAGTATTTT.

This clonotype was counted between two and nine times. The rearrangement joins TRBV21-1 to TRBJ1-4; the DNA was not used to check the table's D call, TRBD1. TRBV21-1 is a recognized pseudogene. The CDR3 loop spans 13 amino acids. In nucleotides, the CDR3 is TGTGCCAGCAGCAACAGGGTGGGTGAAAAACTGTTTTTT. It specifies CASSNRVGEKLFF.

This clonotype was detected once. The chain links TRBV10-3 to TRBJ2-7, with D perhaps given as TRBD1 or TRBD2 (5 bases each). Trimming stripped 6 bases from V and 3 bases from J, with 27 bases between. This CDR3 is built from 18 residues. Germline CDR1 is ENHRY and CDR2 is SYGVKD. The CDR3 DNA is TGTGCCATCAGAGAGGAATTAAAACCCGGGACGGTTGTCTACGAGCAGTACTTC. Its translation is CAIREELKPGTVVYEQYF.

V usage is TRBV4-3 and J usage is TRBJ2-7; TRBD1 aligns across 8 bases. Per germline, CDR1 LGHNA and CDR2 YSLEER. Trimming cost V 0 bases and J 2 bases; bases outside gene matches: 12. The length of the CDR3 is 18 residues. The DNA for the CDR3 is TGCGCCAGCAGCCAAGATTGGGCCGGGACAGGATTAGCCTACGAGCAGTACTTC. This codes for CASSQDWAGTGLAYEQYF.

This clonotype was recorded a few times. J is TRBJ1-5 and V is TRBV15; a possible D gene is TRBD1 (5 bases). The V end lost 3 bases, the J end lost 2 bases, and 8 bases lay between the germline ends. The CDR3 covers 14 residues. Germline V lookup: CDR1 LNHNV, CDR2 YYDKDF (reference sequence). CDR3 loop: CATSSRVGNQPQHF. CDR3 in DNA: TGTGCCACCAGCAGCAGGGTCGGCAATCAGCCCCAGCATTTT. The variable domain in full, completed from reference TRBV15 and TRBJ1-5, reads DAMVIQNPRYQVTQFGKPVTLSCSQTLNHNVMYWYQQKSSQAPKLLFHYYDKDFNNEADTPDNFQSRRPNTSFCFLDIRSPGLGDTAMYLCATSSRVGNQPQHFGDGTRLSIL.

The V and J genes are TRBV7-2 and TRBJ2-1; D uncertain. V dropped 1 base and J dropped 6 bases, with 7 bases sitting between them. Looked up from germline, CDR1 is SGHTA and CDR2 is FQGNSA. The CDR3 contains 13 residues. CDR3 residues: CASSLGAVNEQFF. CDR3 nucleotides: TGTGCCAGCAGCTTAGGCGCCGTCAATGAGCAGTTCTTC.

This sequence joins TRBV7-3 and TRBJ2-1; D is tentatively TRBD1 or TRBD2 (5 bases each). The germline gives CDR1 SGHTA, CDR2 FQGTGA. CDR3 length: 16 residues. V was trimmed by 4 bases and J by 9 bases, leaving 22 bases between them. The CDR3 DNA reads TGTGCCAGCAGCTCGTCCGGGACCGGGTATCAAGGTGAGCAGTTCTTC. Amino acid sequence: CASSSSGTGYQGEQFF.

This clonotype was seen only a few times. The V and J genes are TRBV20-1 and TRBJ2-3; D is perhaps TRBD2 (5 bases). V was shortened by 6 bases and J by 2 bases, with 15 bases between the two germline ends. The CDR3 consists of 14 residues. The germline gives CDR1 DFQATT, CDR2 SNEGSKA (reference sequence). The CDR3 region is CSAPAEGLTDTQYF. DNA for the CDR3: TGCAGTGCCCCAGCCGAGGGCCTCACAGATACGCAGTATTTT.